This TCR beta chain comes out of a study of cytomegalovirus exposure and HLA in healthy donors. Findings of the study overall: Within a later analysis, the majority of CMV-associated TCR beta chains appeared HLA-restricted. Common viral pathogens seemed to be connected with several of the most significant clusters, according to a later analysis.

Germline CDR1 and CDR2: SGHTA and FQGNSA. The CDR3 totals 15 residues. V lost 2 bases to trimming and J lost 4 bases; unmatched junction nucleotides: 6. 13 Jbeta primers and 60 Vbeta primers were used for the PCR. In the original workflow: An analysis that came later counted 80 million or so unique TCR beta chains, approximately 10 million shared. The method was immunoSEQ multiplex PCR; TCRdb's version includes in-frame clones alone and lacks a portion of them. V, J and clone size were drawn from that table, and D and trimming were deduced from the DNA. Among about 120,000 clones, roughly 80% were seen once, and the ten largest hold roughly 2.5%. The sample holds a few counts of this clone. Its target is not known.

The receptor was isolated from a woman between 40 and 55 years old in good health and CMV-seropositive. Sequenced material: PBMCs. The chain uses TRBV7-2 and TRBJ1-2; 8 nucleotides line up with TRBD1. CDR3 residues: CASSLNRQGTYGYTF. The CDR3 bases are TGTGCCAGCAGCTTAAACCGACAGGGGACCTATGGCTACACCTTC.